The clone carrying this TCR beta chain was seen repeatedly, ten times or more. The antigen is undetermined. The data derive from a study of T cells in Graves' hyperthyroidism and ophthalmopathy. Overall study context: Sampling of peripheral blood happened at initial diagnosis, prior to any treatment. Notes on the study in general: Blood samples included most of the expanded thyroid clonotypes exceeding 0.001.

After removal of 6 bases from V and 7 bases from J, the junction contained 14 bases not matched to a gene. The CDR3 spans 16 residues. Germline V gene data show CDR1 as SGHVS and CDR2 as FQNEAQ. Hyperthyroidism of Graves' type that showed no ophthalmopathy progression within 18 months was stable. Uncontrolled infection, other autoimmune disease, pregnancy or lactation barred patients from enrollment. From RNA transcripts, TCR beta CDR3 regions were amplified. Researchers ran a first-round RT-PCR on the TCR CDR3 using the HTBI primer set. TCRdb re-analysed the multiplex PCR reads in MiXCR, keeping a single row per CDR3 protein. In the table there are some 420,000 distinct CDR3 sequences, approximately 13% of which are singletons.

This sequence joins TRBV7-8 and TRBJ1-4; 7 nucleotides match TRBD1. Sample: blood. The sequence was collected from a woman younger than 35 with Graves' hyperthyroidism. The CDR3 sequence is CASSQTKDRLIEKLFF. The CDR3 DNA follows: TGTGCCAGCAGTCAAACCAAGGACAGGTTGATTGAAAAACTGTTTTTT.